This T cell receptor (beta chain) was retrieved from a study of blood T cells in healthy people across ages (dated by TCRdb to the mid-2010s). As for the study more broadly: In model experiments, template switching captured about one uniquely barcoded TCR beta cDNA molecule for every two T cells. Using deep sequencing normalized with unique cDNA molecular identifiers, the study measured how TCR beta repertoire diversity changes with age. Donors were grouped into four age groups: young (average approximately 15 years), middle-aged (39), aged (approximately 58) and long-lived (over 80). To avoid experimental bias, donors of different ages were distributed randomly across sequencing lanes. The study analyzed two additional independent replicas of 1 million unique cDNA reads from the same blood draw for two donors, one aged 18 to 30 and one aged 80 or older. Results and caveats for the whole study, not just this receptor: As age increased, observed TCR beta diversity per million T cells dropped in a roughly linear way, and a significant reduction was already evident by age approximately 40. Total diversity estimates from one million sequenced T cells were considered lower bounds and underestimates. Compared with the aged group, the long-lived group had more naive CD4+ T cells, fewer expanded clones and increased TCR diversity, suggesting age selection. The CMV infection status of donors was not known, potentially confounding age-related changes in expanded clonotypes. Since profiling was done on bulk unsorted PBMCs, naive and antigen-experienced compartments could not be conclusively compared. There was a strong correlation between observed TCR beta diversity and the percentage of naive T cells measured by flow cytometry.

A note on this clonotype: Its antigen remains unidentified. No clone much larger than this one lies a single base away; base qualities are absent.

Donors were 39 systemically healthy Caucasian individuals from Russia aged roughly 6 to 100 years. Each donor gave roughly 9 milliliters of peripheral blood, drawn into EDTA-treated Vacutainer tubes. Ficoll-Paque density-gradient centrifugation was used to isolate PBMCs, with at least 7 million per sample. Total RNA was extracted from PBMCs with Trizol reagent, with at least 6 micrograms obtained per sample. The percentages of naive CD45RAhigh/CD27high T cells were determined by flow cytometry on a PBMC aliquot from every donor. Trimming at the junction amounts to 1 base on V and 5 bases on J, and the germline ends lie 11 bases apart. Via the germline V gene, CDR1 is MGHRA and CDR2 YSYEKL. Taken from cysteine to phenylalanine, the CDR3 has 15 residues. Just CDR3 DNA is preserved here, 45 bases in frame from base 1. Library preparation was by 5' RACE. This sample was sequenced with an Illumina HiSeq 2500. A second PCR of about 6 to 11 cycles was run with a J-beta primer mix and a sample-barcoded 5' primer. A unique molecular identifier was introduced onto each TCR beta cDNA molecule by a template-switch 5' adaptor carrying 12 random nucleotides. At least 2.5 million CDR3-containing paired-end reads were obtained from each sample. The Mint cDNA synthesis kit, primed by a TRBC-specific oligonucleotide, was used to synthesize first-strand cDNA from all RNA. After uracil-DNA glycosylase treatment, a first 18-cycle PCR used universal primers M1SS and BC2_uni_R on all cDNA. The authors' pipeline ran thus. For normalization, 1 million high-quality reads were randomly selected from each sample, with every read carrying a distinct molecular identifier. Instead of being binned into consensus sequences, reads that shared molecular identifiers were thrown out. MiTCR, set to a Q25 quality threshold and the strictest error-elimination algorithm, was used for CDR3 identification, clonotype clustering and error correction. A nonparametric unseen species model using Euler transformation provided a lower-bound estimate of total TCR beta diversity. TCRdb's own reprocessing of the public reads used fastp at Q25 and MiXCR and kept productive beta chains. Each CDR3 protein gets just one entry, which takes the most common genes and DNA from the rows behind it. The V and J calls come from TCRdb's annotation, not from the publication. Present in this sample are 800,000 to 950,000 distinct CDR3 sequences, roughly 35% of which were seen just once. 10% to 15% of the sample lies in the top ten.

In this chain, TRBV4-1 is recombined with TRBJ2-2, with the D gene call left open. The clonotype was recovered from a man in his late teens or twenties in good health. Source material: blood. The DNA is TGCGCCAGCAGCCAAGGGCGCCTCAATACCGGGGAGCTGTTTTTT. This sequence encodes CASSQGRLNTGELFF.